Shown below are 30 T cell receptor beta chains from a single sample sequenced in a study of blood T cell repertoires in COVID-19. Clones were sequenced by immunoSEQ multiplex PCR, and TCRdb holds only the in-frame ones, with some missing. The sample has roughly 90,000 clones; 86% are singletons. The sample taken for sequencing was peripheral blood. These receptors all stem from a human donor in a cohort sampled during active COVID-19.

The gene calls are TRBV10-3 and TRBJ2-2; 8 nucleotides align to TRBD1. Germline V gives CDR1 ENHRY, CDR2 SYGVKD. With 6 bases clipped from V and 5 bases from J, the junction kept 14 bases outside the gene matches. The CDR3 extends over 17 amino acids. The CDR3 region has the DNA TGTGCCATCAGGGCGGACAGGGCCGCCGAGGGAACCGGGGAGCTGTTTTTT. Its translation is CAIRADRAAEGTGELFF.

The rearrangement uses TRBV12-3 or TRBV12-4 and TRBJ2-1; 8 bases agree with TRBD2. This CDR3 region has 13 residues. V lost 6 bases, J lost 7 bases, and 5 bases stayed unmatched. DNA for the CDR3: TGTGCCAGCAGACGGGGGGGCCGGAATGAGCAGTTCTTC. This translates into CASRRGGRNEQFF.

This chain links TRBV5-1 with TRBJ2-7; 10 bases fit TRBD2. V lost 0 bases to trimming and J lost 6 bases; unmatched junction nucleotides: 9. Per the germline V gene, CDR1 is SGHRS and CDR2 is YFSETQ. The CDR3 is 16 amino acids. The CDR3 DNA follows: TGCGCCAGCAGCTTGGGGCCTAGCGGGAGTGGTGGCGAGCAGTACTTC. Encoded protein: CASSLGPSGSGGEQYF. Full variable domain (rest looked up from reference TRBV5-1 and TRBJ2-7): KAGVTQTPRYLIKTRGQQVTLSCSPISGHRSVSWYQQTPGQGLQFLFEYFSETQRNKGNFPGRFSGRQFSNSRSEMNVSTLELGDSALYLCASSLGPSGSGGEQYFGPGTRLTVT.

The chain is built from TRBV28 and TRBJ1-5; maybe TRBD1 (6 bases). Trimming shortened V by 2 bases and J by 7 bases, and 12 bases separated the two germline ends. Germline V CDR1 and CDR2: MDHEN, SYDVKM. The CDR3 totals 14 residues. The DNA for the CDR3 is TGTGCCAGCAGTTTACAGGGGCAGGAACAGCCCCAGCATTTT. This encodes CASSLQGQEQPQHF.

The rearrangement uses TRBV5-6 and TRBJ2-3, with a tentative D call TRBD1 (7 bases). Trimming pared 6 bases from V and 3 bases from J, leaving 17 bases between. This CDR3 contains 15 residues. Per the germline V gene, CDR1 is SGHDT and CDR2 is YYEEEE. CDR3 DNA sequence: TGTGCCAGCAACACTGGAGGGGGCGTGACAGATACGCAGTATTTT. Amino acid sequence: CASNTGGGVTDTQYF.

In this sample, this clone turned up a few times. The rearrangement joins TRBV28 to TRBJ2-7; D call uncertain. Germline assignment: CDR1 MDHEN and CDR2 SYDVKM. CDR3 length: 11 amino acids. V was trimmed by 5 bases and J by 4 bases, leaving 6 bases between them. The CDR3 sequence is CASSRQYEQYF. The CDR3 DNA reads TGTGCCAGCAGTCGCCAGTACGAGCAGTACTTC.

This chain links TRBV19 with TRBJ2-1; 7 positions match TRBD2. CDR3 length equals 16 residues. V shed 6 bases, J shed 10 bases, and the junction held 18 bases outside the gene matches. Germline V gene data show CDR1 as LNHDA and CDR2 as SQIVND (reference sequence). The CDR3 here is CASRVALGDYRVEQFF. CDR3 in DNA: TGTGCCAGTAGGGTTGCGTTAGGGGACTACCGAGTGGAGCAGTTCTTC.

The rearrangement uses TRBV11-2 and TRBJ2-7; D perhaps matches TRBD1 (5 bases). V was pared by 0 bases and J by 10 bases, with 10 bases between. This CDR3 spans 12 amino acids. Germline lookup yields CDR1 SGHAT and CDR2 FQNNGV. The CDR3 loop is CASSLDVGHQYF. The CDR3 DNA follows: TGTGCCAGCAGCTTAGACGTTGGACACCAGTACTTC.

CDR3 in amino acids: CASSVTSAGELFF. For the CDR3, the DNA is TGTGCCAGCAGCGTAACAAGTGCCGGGGAGCTGTTTTTT. This rearrangement joins TRBV16 to TRBJ2-2, with D unclear. Trimming cost V 5 bases and J 6 bases, with 10 bases left between them. The CDR3 is made up of 13 amino acids. The germline V gene encodes CDR1 KGHSY and CDR2 FQNENV.

The chain is built from TRBV9 and TRBJ2-3; 13 nucleotides agree with TRBD2. The CDR3 extends over 17 amino acids. Germline trimming cut 4 bases from V and 2 bases from J; bases unmatched to any gene: 7. Germline loops: CDR1 SGDLS, CDR2 YYNGEE. For the CDR3, the DNA is TGTGCCAGCAGCCCGACGACTAGCGGGAGGTTCACAGATACGCAGTATTTT. It is translated as CASSPTTSGRFTDTQYF.

The rearrangement links TRBV28 to TRBJ1-6; D unclear. The CDR3 sequence is 13 residues long. Trimming pared 6 bases from V and 6 bases from J, leaving 9 bases between. CDR1 MDHEN and CDR2 SYDVKM come from the germline V gene. CDR3 coding DNA: TGTGCCAGCAGGCCGGGGTTTAATTCACCCCTCCACTTT. Its protein is CASRPGFNSPLHF. The complete variable domain, with remaining parts taken from reference TRBV28 and TRBJ1-6, reads DVKVTQSSRYLVKRTGEKVFLECVQDMDHENMFWYRQDPGLGLRLIYFSYDVKMKEKGDIPEGYSVSREKKERFSLILESASTNQTSMYLCASRPGFNSPLHFGNGTRLTVT.

This chain links TRBV28 with TRBJ2-5; the D gene is possibly TRBD1 (5 bases). Germline loops: CDR1 MDHEN, CDR2 SYDVKM. V gave up 3 bases and J gave up 6 bases, with 11 bases separating them. The CDR3 loop spans 13 amino acids. Here the CDR3 reads CASSLQGTKTQYF. The CDR3 DNA reads as TGTGCCAGCAGTTTGCAGGGAACAAAGACCCAGTACTTC.

The chain carries TRBV11-3 and TRBJ2-5; perhaps TRBD2 as D (5 bases). The germline V and J ends were trimmed by 5 bases and 2 bases, with 15 bases remaining between them. This CDR3 is built from 15 residues. CDR1 is SGHNT, CDR2 YENEEA, per germline. The chain's CDR3 is CASSPPFRTQETQYF. In DNA, the CDR3 is TGTGCCAGCAGCCCACCCTTCAGGACTCAAGAGACCCAGTACTTC.

The chain couples TRBV14 to TRBJ2-3, with no clear D. Between the trimmed V and J ends, which lost 0 bases and 9 bases, there was a span of 10 bases. This CDR3 is built from 13 residues. Germline V gives CDR1 SGHDN, CDR2 FVKESK. The CDR3 is CASSQDLGGTQYF. The CDR3 DNA reads TGTGCCAGCAGCCAAGATCTAGGTGGCACGCAGTATTTT.

The rearrangement joins TRBV5-4 to TRBJ1-2; 7 positions agree with TRBD1. CDR3 length: 16 residues. J gave up 0 bases and V 4 bases, and 9 bases lay outside the gene matches. Germline-derived CDR1 and CDR2 are SGHNT and YYREEE (reference sequence). DNA of the CDR3: TGTGCCAGCAGCCCGCCTGGACAGGCAACTAACTATGGCTACACCTTC. Residues: CASSPPGQATNYGYTF. Full variable domain (missing parts from reference TRBV5-4 and TRBJ1-2): ETGVTQSPTHLIKTRGQQVTLRCSSQSGHNTVSWYQQALGQGPQFIFQYYREEENGRGNFPPRFSGLQFPNYSSELNVNALELDDSALYLCASSPPGQATNYGYTFGSGTRLTVV.

The genes are TRBV7-6 and TRBJ2-3; TRBD2 agrees at 8 bases. Trimming removed 1 base from V and 9 bases from J; junction bases left unmatched: 6. The germline V gene has CDR1 SGHVS and CDR2 FNYEAQ. The CDR3 spans 14 residues. The CDR3 loop is CASSLVAGGLTQYF. The CDR3 coding sequence is TGTGCCAGCAGCTTAGTTGCGGGGGGCTTGACGCAGTATTTT. The variable domain in full, with the rest retrieved from reference TRBV7-6 and TRBJ2-3, is GAGVSQSPRYKVTKRGQDVALRCDPISGHVSLYWYRQALGQGPEFLTYFNYEAQQDKSGLPNDRFSAERPEGSISTLTIQRTEQRDSAMYRCASSLVAGGLTQYFGPGTRLTVL.

The chain carries TRBV15 and TRBJ2-5; D might be TRBD1 (5 bases). CDR1 and CDR2 from the germline V gene are LNHNV and YYDKDF (reference sequence). The CDR3 loop spans 14 amino acids. V was pared by 1 base and J by 6 bases, with 12 bases between. The chain's CDR3 is CATSRGSRAQTQYF. CDR3 nucleotides: TGTGCCACCAGCAGAGGATCCAGGGCCCAGACCCAGTACTTC.

The genes are TRBV7-9 and TRBJ1-2; no reliable D call. The V and J ends lost 1 base and 4 bases respectively, with 13 bases between them. Germline V lookup: CDR1 SEHNR, CDR2 FQNEAQ (reference sequence). The CDR3 has 15 residues. DNA for the CDR3: TGTGCCAGCAGCTTAGAAAGGAGGGTGGGCTATGGCTACACCTTC. Translating it yields CASSLERRVGYGYTF.

The chain recombines TRBV18 with TRBJ2-7, with D tentatively TRBD2 (6 bases). Germline CDR1 KGHSH, CDR2 LQKENI. Trimming pared 3 bases from V and 6 bases from J, leaving 15 bases between. This CDR3 has 14 amino acids. CDR3 loop: CASSPLASGGEQYF. For the CDR3, the DNA is TGTGCCAGCTCACCCCTAGCGTCTGGCGGCGAGCAGTACTTC.

This chain uses TRBV4-3 with TRBJ2-1; 11 bases are shared with TRBD1. Unmatched junction bases numbered 8, after V lost 0 bases and J lost 7 bases. Germline values: CDR1 LGHNA, CDR2 YSLEER. The CDR3 is 17 residues long. CDR3: CASSQDAGTGGGNEQFF. DNA of the CDR3: TGCGCCAGCAGCCAAGATGCCGGGACAGGGGGTGGGAATGAGCAGTTCTTC.

The chain links TRBV3-1 (or the pseudogene TRBV3-2) to TRBJ2-1, with a weak D call TRBD2 (6 bases). Germline-derived CDR1 and CDR2 are LGHDT and YNNKEL (reference sequence). Trimming pared 5 bases from V and 8 bases from J, leaving 13 bases between. The CDR3 sequence is 13 residues long. The CDR3 nucleotides are TGTGCCAGCAGCACAAGGAGGGGCGATGAGCAGTTCTTC. It specifies CASSTRRGDEQFF.

The chain employs TRBV9 and TRBJ2-7, with D maybe TRBD1 (5 bases). Deletions cut 0 bases from V and 5 bases from J, with 12 bases between. The CDR3 spans 14 residues. Germline V CDR1 and CDR2: SGDLS, YYNGEE. For the CDR3, the DNA is TGTGCCAGCAGCGTAGGGCAGGTCAGGGACGAGCAGTACTTC. Amino acids: CASSVGQVRDEQYF.

The CDR3 is CASSQGPGRDQPQHF. The CDR3 DNA reads as TGTGCCAGCAGCCAGGGCCCTGGGAGGGATCAGCCCCAGCATTTT. This chain joins TRBV6-2 or TRBV6-3 and TRBJ1-5; TRBD1 might be the D (5 bases). V was trimmed by 6 bases and J by 5 bases, leaving 17 bases between them. This CDR3 has 15 residues. Germline CDR1 and CDR2: MNHEY and SVGEGT.

The chain uses TRBV7-2 and TRBJ1-5; unclear D gene. CDR1 is SGHTA and CDR2 is FQGNSA in the germline V gene. The V and J ends lost 5 bases and 1 base respectively, with 12 bases between them. The CDR3 length is 15 residues. The CDR3: CASSPRLGSNQPQHF. For the CDR3, the DNA is TGTGCCAGCAGCCCGCGACTCGGGAGCAATCAGCCCCAGCATTTT.

The J gene is TRBJ1-4, the V gene TRBV19; D call uncertain. The CDR3 totals 13 residues. V lost 5 bases and J 7 bases, leaving 11 bases between the germline ends. Germline V gene data show CDR1 as LNHDA and CDR2 as SQIVND (reference sequence). CDR3 sequence (DNA): TGTGCCAGTAGTCGGCAGGCTTTTGAAAAACTGTTTTTT. This gives the protein CASSRQAFEKLFF.

This CDR3 is CAWRTTSGTDTQYF. As DNA, the CDR3 is TGTGCCTGGAGAACGACTAGCGGCACAGATACGCAGTATTTT. The chain links TRBV30 to TRBJ2-3; 8 bases map to TRBD2. This CDR3 is 14 amino acids long. Germline V gene lookup returns CDR1 GTSNPN and CDR2 SVGIG (reference sequence). The V segment lost 3 bases and the J segment 1 base; nucleotides outside the gene matches: 3.

This chain links TRBV5-4 with TRBJ1-6, with D possibly matching TRBD1 (6 bases). The CDR3 totals 15 residues. Germline V gives CDR1 SGHNT, CDR2 YYREEE (reference sequence). The ends were cut back, 2 bases at V and 6 bases at J, with 12 bases in the middle. CDR3 nucleotide sequence: TGTGCCAGCAGCTTAATGCAGGGGTCTAATTCACCCCTCCACTTT. Translating gives CASSLMQGSNSPLHF.

V and J are TRBV19 and TRBJ1-1, with D possibly matching TRBD1 (5 bases). CDR3 length: 13 residues. The germline V and J ends were trimmed by 6 bases and 6 bases, with 14 bases remaining between them. Germline values: CDR1 LNHDA, CDR2 SQIVND (reference sequence). CDR3 nucleotide sequence: TGTGCCAGTAGGAAACAGTTAGGGGCTGAAGCTTTCTTT. Translation: CASRKQLGAEAFF.

This clone turned up a few times. CDR3 bases: TGTGCCACCAGCAAGAGACAATCTAATGAAAAACTGTTTTTT. Protein: CATSKRQSNEKLFF. The genes are TRBV15 and TRBJ1-4, with no clear D. CDR3 length equals 14 residues. Between the trimmed V and J ends, which lost 4 bases and 3 bases, there was a span of 9 bases. Per germline, CDR1 LNHNV and CDR2 YYDKDF (reference sequence).

The rearrangement uses TRBV7-9 and TRBJ1-5, with D uncertain. The V end was cut by 5 bases, the J end by 7 bases, with 15 bases between. This CDR3 contains 14 residues. Germline CDR1 reads SEHNR; CDR2 reads FQNEAQ (reference sequence). CDR3 DNA: TGTGCCAGCAGCCAGACGCTCGAGGGCCAGCCCCAGCATTTT. This codes for CASSQTLEGQPQHF.